The 10 T cell receptor beta chains reported below all come from one sample, sequenced in a study of T cell changes during pregnancy in multiple sclerosis. Assay: immunoSEQ multiplex PCR; the TCRdb copy retains only in-frame clones and omits some. Found here are around 30,000 clones, approximately 86% of them singletons; the top ten hold around 8%. The material sequenced was CD8+ T cells from peripheral blood mononuclear cells, taken before pregnancy. These receptors came from a female donor with multiple sclerosis, enrolled in a pregnancy study.

The CDR3 loop is CASSELLSEDTQYF. In nucleotides, the CDR3 is TGTGCCAGCAGCGAGCTACTTAGTGAAGATACGCAGTATTTT. The chain combines TRBV9 with TRBJ2-3; D uncertain. V shed 3 bases and J shed 5 bases, with 13 bases lying between them. The CDR3 covers 14 residues. Germline assignment: CDR1 SGDLS and CDR2 YYNGEE.

This clone was found once. The chain carries TRBV7-2 and TRBJ2-7; 7 nucleotides align to TRBD2. This CDR3 spans 14 amino acids. Looked up from germline, CDR1 is SGHTA and CDR2 is FQGNSA. J gave up 5 bases and V 5 bases, and 9 bases lay outside the gene matches. This chain's CDR3 is CASSPRTRINEQYF. The DNA of the CDR3 is TGTGCCAGCAGCCCGCGGACTAGGATAAACGAGCAGTACTTC.

V and J are TRBV5-1 and TRBJ1-2; TRBD1 agrees at 9 bases. The CDR3 covers 11 residues. The V gene's germline CDR1 is SGHRS and CDR2 YFSETQ. The junction had 3 bases not matched to a gene; V was cut back by 7 bases and J by 8 bases. The CDR3 coding sequence is TGCGCCAGCGGGACAGGGAGCGGCTACACCTTC. Encoded protein: CASGTGSGYTF.

This rearrangement joins TRBV7-8 to TRBJ2-3; tentative D call: TRBD1 (5 bases). The CDR3 sequence is 15 residues long. The V end lost 1 base, the J end lost 5 bases, and 13 bases lay between the germline ends. Looked up from germline, CDR1 is SGHVS and CDR2 is FQNEAQ. The CDR3 region has the DNA TGTGCCAGCAGCTTAGACCCAGGGTGGGGAGATACGCAGTATTTT. It is translated as CASSLDPGWGDTQYF.

This CDR3 reads CASSWDRSNYGYTF. CDR3 nucleotides: TGTGCCAGCAGTTGGGACAGATCTAACTATGGCTACACCTTC. The chain employs TRBV5-6 and TRBJ1-2, with 7 positions matching TRBD1. With 5 bases clipped from V and 0 bases from J, the junction kept 4 bases outside the gene matches. CDR1 SGHDT and CDR2 YYEEEE come from the germline V gene. The CDR3 runs to 14 residues.

The chain recombines TRBV28 with TRBJ2-7; no reliable D call. The CDR3 runs 15 residues. Germline CDR1 MDHEN, CDR2 SYDVKM. Deletions cut 6 bases from V and 0 bases from J, with 15 bases between. CDR3: CASSVTTPHSYEQYF. The CDR3 nucleotides are TGTGCCAGCAGCGTGACAACCCCTCACTCCTACGAGCAGTACTTC.

The chain employs TRBV6-4 and TRBJ2-3, with D uncertain. The germline CDR1 and CDR2 sequences are MRHNA and SNTAGT. This CDR3 comprises 13 residues. V dropped 5 bases and J dropped 0 bases, with 6 bases sitting between them. Here the CDR3 DNA reads TGTGCCAGCAGTACCGGGAGCACAGATACGCAGTATTTT. Encoded protein: CASSTGSTDTQYF.

The chain is built from TRBV6-5 and TRBJ1-2; maybe TRBD1 (6 bases). V dropped 6 bases and J dropped 4 bases, with 18 bases sitting between them. The germline V gene has CDR1 MNHEY and CDR2 SVGAGI. The CDR3 sequence is 15 residues long. The CDR3, as DNA: TGTGCCAGCAGCGTGTCGGCAGGGGTAGGCTATGGCTACACCTTC. This translates into CASSVSAGVGYGYTF.

The V call is TRBV15, the J call TRBJ2-3; D remains ambiguous. The CDR3 extends over 13 amino acids. Germline V gene sequence: CDR1 LNHNV, CDR2 YYDKDF (reference sequence). Trimming shortened V by 1 base and J by 5 bases, and 7 bases separated the two germline ends. In nucleotides, the CDR3 is TGTGCCACCAGCAGAGTCCTAGGAGATACGCAGTATTTT. Residues: CATSRVLGDTQYF. Filled out from reference TRBV15 and TRBJ2-3, the complete variable domain reads DAMVIQNPRYQVTQFGKPVTLSCSQTLNHNVMYWYQQKSSQAPKLLFHYYDKDFNNEADTPDNFQSRRPNTSFCFLDIRSPGLGDTAMYLCATSRVLGDTQYFGPGTRLTVL.

This clone appeared a single time. V is TRBV28 and J is TRBJ1-5; D is unresolved. The CDR3 is 13 amino acids. Looked up from germline, CDR1 is MDHEN and CDR2 is SYDVKM. V dropped 1 base and J dropped 3 bases, with 4 bases sitting between them. The CDR3 nucleotides read TGTGCCAGCAGTTTATTTTACAATCAGCCCCAGCATTTT. It is translated as CASSLFYNQPQHF.